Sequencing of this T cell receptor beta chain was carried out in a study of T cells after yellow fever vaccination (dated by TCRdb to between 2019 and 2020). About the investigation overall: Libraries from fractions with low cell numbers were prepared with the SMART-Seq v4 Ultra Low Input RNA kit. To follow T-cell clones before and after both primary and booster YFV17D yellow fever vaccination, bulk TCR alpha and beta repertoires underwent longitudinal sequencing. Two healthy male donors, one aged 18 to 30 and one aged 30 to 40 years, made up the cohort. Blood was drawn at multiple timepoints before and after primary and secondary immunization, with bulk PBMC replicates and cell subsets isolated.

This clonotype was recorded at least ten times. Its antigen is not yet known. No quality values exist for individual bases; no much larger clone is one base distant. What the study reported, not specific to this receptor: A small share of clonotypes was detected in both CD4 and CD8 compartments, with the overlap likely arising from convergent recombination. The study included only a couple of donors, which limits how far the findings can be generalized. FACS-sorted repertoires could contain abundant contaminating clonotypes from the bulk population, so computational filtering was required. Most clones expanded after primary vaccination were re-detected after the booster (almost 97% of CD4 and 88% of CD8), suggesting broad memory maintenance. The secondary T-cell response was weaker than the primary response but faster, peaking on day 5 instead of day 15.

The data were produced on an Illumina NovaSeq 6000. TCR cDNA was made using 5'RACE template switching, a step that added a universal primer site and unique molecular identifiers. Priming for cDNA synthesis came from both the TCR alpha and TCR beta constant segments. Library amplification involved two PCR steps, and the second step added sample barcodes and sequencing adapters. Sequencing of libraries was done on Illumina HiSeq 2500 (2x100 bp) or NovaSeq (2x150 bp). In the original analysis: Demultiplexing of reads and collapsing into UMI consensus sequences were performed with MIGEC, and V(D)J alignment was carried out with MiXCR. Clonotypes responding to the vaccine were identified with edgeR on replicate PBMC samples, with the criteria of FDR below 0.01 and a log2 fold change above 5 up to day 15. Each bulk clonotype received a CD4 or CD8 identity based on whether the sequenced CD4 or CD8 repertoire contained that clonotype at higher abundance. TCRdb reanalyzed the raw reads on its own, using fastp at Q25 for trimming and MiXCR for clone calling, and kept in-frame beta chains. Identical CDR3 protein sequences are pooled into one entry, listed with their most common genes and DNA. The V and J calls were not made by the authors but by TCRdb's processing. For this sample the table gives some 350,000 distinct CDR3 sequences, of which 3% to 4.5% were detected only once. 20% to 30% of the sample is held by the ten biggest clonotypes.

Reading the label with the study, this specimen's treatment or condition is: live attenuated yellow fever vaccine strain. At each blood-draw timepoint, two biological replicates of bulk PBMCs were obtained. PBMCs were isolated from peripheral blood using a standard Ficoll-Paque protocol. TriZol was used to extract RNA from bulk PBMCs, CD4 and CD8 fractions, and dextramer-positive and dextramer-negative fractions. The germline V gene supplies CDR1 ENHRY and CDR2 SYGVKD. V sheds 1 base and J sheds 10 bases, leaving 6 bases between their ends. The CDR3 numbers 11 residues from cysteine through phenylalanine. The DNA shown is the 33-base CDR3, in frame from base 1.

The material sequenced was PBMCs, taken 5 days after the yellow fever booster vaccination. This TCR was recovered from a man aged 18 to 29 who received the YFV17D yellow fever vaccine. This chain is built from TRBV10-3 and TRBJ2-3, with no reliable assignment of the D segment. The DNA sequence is TGTGCCATCAGTGAGTTCACGTCGCAGTATTTT. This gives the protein CAISEFTSQYF.